This note documents a single T cell receptor (beta chain) sequence. This entry belongs to a study of blood T cell repertoires in COVID-19. Germline V lookup: CDR1 MNHEY, CDR2 SMNVEV (reference sequence). Trimming left V 4 bases short and J 0 bases short, with 13 bases between. The CDR3 consists of 16 residues. In the original processing: Reference gene primer amplification in the assay estimated nucleated cell counts. TCRdb's copy holds only in-frame clones and misses some; the assay was immunoSEQ multiplex PCR. D and trimming were read from the DNA, whereas the V and J calls and clone size are those reported in that table. Of 70,000 to 90,000 clones detected, approximately 85% appear once; the ten largest clones hold approximately 30%.

The chain links TRBV27 to TRBJ2-1; maybe TRBD1 (6 bases). The specimen sequenced was peripheral blood. The TCR sequence derives from a man aged 50 or older with acute or convalescent COVID-19. The CDR3 DNA reads as TGTGCCAGCAGTTCCGAGCAGGGGATCTCCTACAATGAGCAGTTCTTC. Amino acid sequence: CASSSEQGISYNEQFF.